This T cell receptor (beta chain) was found in a study of somatic mutations in cytotoxic T cells in rheumatoid arthritis. On the study more broadly: A subset of V beta antibody-stained T-cell populations was isolated by flow sorting, reaching nearly 100% purity, and this subset included V beta1+ cells that went on to TCRB sequencing.

Libraries were prepared by immunoSEQ multiplex PCR; TCRdb keeps only in-frame clonotypes and omits some of them. The sample consists of about 3,000 clones, about 86% of them appearing once. V was clipped by 3 bases and J by 3 bases; unmatched bases: 8. Per the germline V gene, CDR1 is LGHNA and CDR2 is YSLEER. This CDR3 has 15 amino acids. The clonotype originates from a woman between 55 and 75 years old with rheumatoid arthritis. The chain has TRBV4-3 and TRBJ2-7, with TRBD1 identical over 7 bases. Input material: CD8+ T cells sorted from blood. CDR3 region: CASSQGDSLNYEQYF. The DNA of the CDR3 is TGCGCCAGCAGCCAGGGGGACAGTTTAAACTACGAGCAGTACTTC.